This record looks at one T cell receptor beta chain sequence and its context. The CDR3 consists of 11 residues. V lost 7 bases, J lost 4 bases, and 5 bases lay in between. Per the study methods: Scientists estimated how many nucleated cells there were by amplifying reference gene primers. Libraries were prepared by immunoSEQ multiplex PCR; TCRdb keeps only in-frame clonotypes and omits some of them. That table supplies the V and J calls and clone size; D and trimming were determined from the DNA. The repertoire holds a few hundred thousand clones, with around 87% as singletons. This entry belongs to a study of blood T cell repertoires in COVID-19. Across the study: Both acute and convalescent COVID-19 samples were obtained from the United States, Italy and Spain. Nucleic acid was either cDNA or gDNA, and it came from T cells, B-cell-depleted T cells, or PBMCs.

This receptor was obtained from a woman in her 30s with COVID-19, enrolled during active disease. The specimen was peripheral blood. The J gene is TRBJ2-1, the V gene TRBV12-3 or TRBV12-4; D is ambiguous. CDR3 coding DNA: TGTGCCAGCACCCAATACAATGAGCAGTTCTTC. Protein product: CASTQYNEQFF.